A selection of T cell receptor beta chains follows, all from one sample in a study of blood T cell repertoires in COVID-19. Sequencing was performed with immunoSEQ multiplex PCR; in TCRdb, only in-frame clones are kept and a portion is missing. The sample holds a few hundred thousand clones, about 90% seen once. Material for sequencing was PBMCs or T cells enriched from blood (not recorded which). The receptors were sampled from a human donor in a cohort exposed to, infected with or recovered from COVID-19 (not recorded which). The donor label of this sample is uncertain. The CDR3 runs from the conserved cysteine through the conserved F or W. For some rows the clone size is stated as once, few or many, or as a class when expanded; others skip it.

>TRBV27|-|TRBJ1-2
CASMGGGYGYTF
>TRBV12-3/TRBV12-4|-|TRBJ1-2
CASSPLSYGYTF
>TRBV18|-|TRBJ1-1
CASSPRTELTEAFF
>TRBV7-8|once|TRBJ2-1
CASSPRSGGRNEQFF
>TRBV19|-|TRBJ1-6
CASTGGSSYNSPLHF
>TRBV20-1|once|TRBJ2-7
CSAGQNYEQYF
>TRBV30|-|TRBJ1-2
CAWTPGWAQLGYTF
>TRBV7-6|-|TRBJ1-1
CASSAFFGDTEAFF
>TRBV29-1|once|TRBJ1-2
CSVWDRGSNGYTF
>TRBV11-3|-|TRBJ2-1
CASSGDSSYNEQFF
>TRBV5-4|-|TRBJ1-1
CASSRPRGQGGTEAFF
>TRBV9|-|TRBJ2-3
CASSPSPGQGADTQYF
>TRBV27|-|TRBJ2-3
CASSSPGLAGRADTQYF
>TRBV7-2|-|TRBJ1-2
CASSAQGTPNYGYTF